These 23 T cell receptor beta chains originate from one sample sequenced in a study of T cell responses to AZD1222 COVID-19 vaccine. The table came from immunoSEQ multiplex PCR; TCRdb's copy has only in-frame clones and leaves some out. Here the sample spans 150,000 or so clones, 88% being singletons. The sample consisted of peripheral blood, taken on day 0 of AZD1222 vaccination. The receptors were gathered from an adult in good health.

This chain links TRBV28 with TRBJ1-1, with D possibly being TRBD1 (5 bases). Germline V gives CDR1 MDHEN, CDR2 SYDVKM. The CDR3 loop spans 15 amino acids. V lost 4 bases and J 4 bases, leaving 16 bases between the germline ends. The CDR3 DNA sequence: TGTGCCAGCAGTTCCCCTCGGGGGGGTGGCACTGAAGCTTTCTTT. Amino acids: CASSSPRGGGTEAFF.

The chain joins TRBV3-1 (or the pseudogene TRBV3-2) to TRBJ2-2; D is unclear. Germline CDR1 reads LGHDT; CDR2 reads YNNKEL (reference sequence). Trimming took off 1 base at V and 1 base at J, with 4 bases between the two ends. The CDR3 runs 14 residues. CDR3 DNA: TGTGCCAGCAGCCAAGCGATGAACACCGGGGAGCTGTTTTTT. It yields the protein CASSQAMNTGELFF.

The chain links TRBV7-8 to TRBJ2-1; weak D call: TRBD1 (6 bases). Trimming pared 1 base from V and 0 bases from J, leaving 7 bases between. The CDR3 extends over 15 amino acids. Germline values: CDR1 SGHVS, CDR2 FQNEAQ. The CDR3 DNA follows: TGTGCCAGCAGCTTAGGGGGGCCCTCCTACAATGAGCAGTTCTTC. Amino acid sequence: CASSLGGPSYNEQFF. Full variable domain (missing parts from reference TRBV7-8 and TRBJ2-1): GAGVSQSPRYKVAKRGQDVALRCDPISGHVSLFWYQQALGQGPEFLTYFQNEAQLDKSGLPSDRFFAERPEGSVSTLKIQRTQQEDSAVYLCASSLGGPSYNEQFFGPGTRLTVL.

The chain employs TRBV12-5 and TRBJ2-2; D not resolved. V lost 6 bases and J 0 bases, leaving 8 bases between the germline ends. The CDR3 runs 14 residues. In germline, CDR1 is LGHNT, CDR2 FRNRAP. The CDR3 coding sequence is TGTGCTAGTGGAAGTGACGCGAACACCGGGGAGCTGTTTTTT. Protein: CASGSDANTGELFF.

CDR3 in amino acids: CSATNGGGYTF. CDR3 coding DNA: TGCAGTGCTACTAACGGAGGGGGCTACACCTTC. The chain is built from TRBV20-1 and TRBJ1-2; D is undetermined. Looked up from germline, CDR1 is DFQATT and CDR2 is SNEGSKA (reference sequence). CDR3 size: 11 residues. V was pared by 4 bases and J by 8 bases, with 11 bases between.

There are a few counts of this clone. This chain joins TRBV11-2 and TRBJ2-7; the D gene is possibly TRBD2 (5 bases). Trimming took off 6 bases at V and 5 bases at J, with 20 bases between the two ends. The length of the CDR3 is 15 residues. Germline CDR1 and CDR2: SGHAT and FQNNGV. CDR3 coding DNA: TGTGCCAGCAGACCTGAGGGCCAGGAATCCCACGAGCAGTACTTC. This translates into CASRPEGQESHEQYF. Using reference TRBV11-2 and TRBJ2-7 for the parts outside the CDR3, the full variable domain is EAGVAQSPRYKIIEKRQSVAFWCNPISGHATLYWYQQILGQGPKLLIQFQNNGVVDDSQLPKDRFSAERLKGVDSTLKIQPAKLEDSAVYLCASRPEGQESHEQYFGPGTRLTVT.

This sequence joins TRBV5-1 and TRBJ1-1; 7 bases are a match to TRBD1. Germline CDR1 is SGHRS and CDR2 is YFSETQ. CDR3 length: 12 residues. V shed 4 bases and J 7 bases; nucleotides not matched to a gene: 4. The CDR3 bases are TGCGCCAGCAGCCCCCAGGGGGGTGAAGCTTTCTTT. Its protein is CASSPQGGEAFF.

This rearrangement joins TRBV18 to TRBJ2-7; weak D call: TRBD2 (5 bases). Germline V gene data show CDR1 as KGHSH and CDR2 as LQKENI. Trimming stripped 6 bases from V and 3 bases from J, with 18 bases between. CDR3 size: 15 residues. The CDR3 DNA is TGTGCCAGCTCCACCCGGGCATTGGGGAGCTACGAGCAGTACTTC. Residues: CASSTRALGSYEQYF.

The rearrangement links TRBV4-3 to TRBJ1-6; 8 bases line up with TRBD1. V was pared by 1 base and J by 9 bases, with 8 bases of the junction left unmatched. Germline V gene data show CDR1 as LGHNA and CDR2 as YSLEER. This CDR3 is built from 16 residues. This CDR3 is CASSQGSQGAGSPLHF. CDR3 nucleotide sequence: TGCGCCAGCAGCCAAGGGAGCCAGGGGGCTGGTTCACCCCTCCACTTT.

The chain couples TRBV10-3 to TRBJ1-2; D unresolved. The V gene's germline CDR1 is ENHRY and CDR2 SYGVKD. The CDR3 consists of 13 residues. The germline V and J ends were trimmed by 2 bases and 8 bases, with 12 bases remaining between them. In nucleotides, the CDR3 is TGTGCCATCAGTGAGGAGTTGGAGGCCGGCTACACCTTC. Its translation is CAISEELEAGYTF.

The chain joins TRBV28 to TRBJ2-3; the D gene is possibly TRBD1 (6 bases). V dropped 2 bases and J dropped 8 bases, with 20 bases sitting between them. The germline CDR1 and CDR2 sequences are MDHEN and SYDVKM. CDR3 length equals 16 residues. DNA of the CDR3: TGTGCCAGCAGTTTAAGGGGGTTGACCAATCGTATTACGCAGTATTTT. Translating it yields CASSLRGLTNRITQYF.

The CDR3 bases are TGTGCCAGCAGCCAAGATCCGGCGGGACAAAGTCGGGTGCCCCAGCATTTT. Protein product: CASSQDPAGQSRVPQHF. This sequence joins TRBV3-1 (or the pseudogene TRBV3-2) and TRBJ1-5; maybe TRBD1 (6 bases). CDR3 length: 17 amino acids. The germline V gene has CDR1 LGHDT and CDR2 YNNKEL (reference sequence). V lost 0 bases to trimming and J lost 9 bases, with 21 bases between them.

DNA of the CDR3: TGTGCCAGCAGCGGCGACGGTAGGAGCGACTCCTACAATGAGCAGTTCTTC. Amino acid sequence: CASSGDGRSDSYNEQFF. This rearrangement joins TRBV13 to TRBJ2-1, with unresolved D. Germline lookup yields CDR1 PRHDT and CDR2 FYEKMQ (reference sequence). Trimming pared 5 bases from V and 0 bases from J, leaving 17 bases between. This CDR3 is built from 17 residues.

This clone has just a few counts. The chain recombines TRBV24-1 with TRBJ2-5; possible D gene TRBD2, 6 bases. Germline assignment: CDR1 KGHDR and CDR2 SFDVKD. The CDR3 covers 13 residues. Trimming pared 5 bases from V and 5 bases from J, leaving 11 bases between. Written as DNA, the CDR3 is TGTGCCACCAGTGGAGGAGGGGCGGAGACCCAGTACTTC. Residues: CATSGGGAETQYF.

In this sample, this clone turned up once. This sequence joins TRBV19 and TRBJ1-3, with unresolved D. Trimming pared 2 bases from V and 2 bases from J, leaving 10 bases between. From germline, CDR1 is LNHDA and CDR2 SQIVND (reference sequence). The CDR3 sequence is 15 residues long. The CDR3 DNA reads TGTGCCAGTAGTATATACAGCGCCCCTGGAAACACCATATATTTT. It codes for CASSIYSAPGNTIYF.

V usage is TRBV5-8 and J usage is TRBJ1-2; 10 bases line up with TRBD1. With 0 bases clipped from V and 9 bases from J, the junction kept 8 bases outside the gene matches. The CDR3 is made up of 15 amino acids. The germline V gene encodes CDR1 SGHTS and CDR2 YDEGEE. CDR3 DNA: TGTGCCAGCAGCTTGGATCCGGGACAGGGGTATCGCTACACCTTC. Encoded protein: CASSLDPGQGYRYTF.

This chain uses TRBV28 with TRBJ1-5; no clear D. In germline, CDR1 is MDHEN, CDR2 SYDVKM. V was shortened by 6 bases and J by 1 base, with 10 bases between the two germline ends. The CDR3 spans 14 residues. The CDR3 loop reads CASSRSGSNQPQHF. In nucleotides, the CDR3 is TGTGCCAGCAGCCGTTCAGGCAGCAATCAGCCCCAGCATTTT.

This chain uses TRBV24-1 with TRBJ1-5, with D possibly being TRBD1 (5 bases). Per germline, CDR1 KGHDR and CDR2 SFDVKD. The CDR3 runs 13 residues. V dropped 9 bases and J dropped 0 bases, with 8 bases sitting between them. The CDR3 here is CATGGVSNQPQHF. The DNA for the CDR3 is TGTGCCACCGGGGGGGTTAGCAATCAGCCCCAGCATTTT.

The chain combines TRBV12-3 or TRBV12-4 with TRBJ1-5; D unclear. V lost 2 bases, J lost 2 bases, and 1 base lay in between. This CDR3 spans 12 amino acids. The CDR3 region is CASSLRNQPQHF. The CDR3 bases are TGTGCCAGCAGTTTACGCAATCAGCCCCAGCATTTT.

The chain couples TRBV3-1 (or the pseudogene TRBV3-2) to TRBJ2-6; D possibly corresponds to TRBD2 (6 bases). With 1 base removed from V and 2 bases from J, the gap between germline ends came to 9 bases. Per germline, CDR1 LGHDT and CDR2 YNNKEL (reference sequence). This CDR3 is 16 amino acids long. CDR3 protein: CASSQATGAGANVLTF. The CDR3 DNA reads TGTGCCAGCAGCCAAGCCACGGGAGCTGGGGCCAACGTCCTGACTTTC.

V is TRBV2 and J is TRBJ2-7; no clear D. The CDR3 extends over 13 amino acids. V was shortened by 6 bases and J by 2 bases, with 11 bases between the two germline ends. Germline CDR1 and CDR2: SNHLY and FYNNEI. In nucleotides, the CDR3 is TGTGCCAGCAGACGGACGGGTACCTACGAGCAGTACTTC. It is translated as CASRRTGTYEQYF.

This rearrangement joins TRBV18 to TRBJ2-7; 11 bases fit TRBD1. V was pared by 4 bases and J by 1 base, with 6 bases of the junction left unmatched. CDR3 length equals 16 residues. The germline V gene encodes CDR1 KGHSH and CDR2 LQKENI. In DNA form, the CDR3 reads TGTGCCAGCTCACTGGGACAGGGGGATGGTTCCTACGAGCAGTACTTC. Amino acids: CASSLGQGDGSYEQYF.

The V gene is TRBV28, the J gene TRBJ1-4; D may be TRBD1 (6 bases). From germline, CDR1 is MDHEN and CDR2 SYDVKM. The CDR3 consists of 15 residues. V lost 4 bases and J lost 2, with 11 bases in between. DNA for the CDR3: TGTGCCAGCAGTTCCGAAGGGGGTACTAATGAAAAACTGTTTTTT. It specifies CASSSEGGTNEKLFF.